The clone carrying this T cell receptor (beta chain) came up many times. This record belongs to a study of response to subunit inactivated influenza vaccine. TCRdb passed the RT-PCR reads through MiXCR, listing each CDR3 protein once. The repertoire holds around 600,000 distinct CDR3 sequences, with over 9% as singletons. V was cut by 0 bases and J by 5 bases, with 10 bases left in between. Germline V gene sequence: CDR1 SGHAT, CDR2 FQNNGV. The CDR3 has 15 amino acids. These same records also appear under a second study, on T cells expressing NK-cell markers. That work states: The TCR beta cDNA came from 5'RACE template switching with UMIs. TCR beta repertoires came from sorted CD3+CD56+NKG2C+, CD3+CD56+NKG2C- and CD3+CD56-NKG2C+ T cells.

The source was PBMCs from blood, collected on the day of vaccination. This sequence was found in a man over 45 who received an inactivated influenza vaccine. This chain uses TRBV11-2 with TRBJ2-2, with D uncertain. CDR3 loop: CASSLEGIGTGELFF. The DNA for the CDR3 is TGTGCCAGCAGCTTAGAGGGGATTGGTACCGGGGAGCTGTTTTTT.